These 21 T cell receptor beta chains came from one sample sequenced in a study of identical twins. TCRdb itself ran the 5' RACE reads through MiXCR, one entry per CDR3 protein. The sample yields about 720,000 distinct CDR3 sequences, over 8.5% seen once. The data were also submitted as part of a second study, on yellow fever vaccine responses in identical twins.

The sample taken for sequencing was PBMCs. The receptors originated from a woman under 30 in good health.

This clonotype came up many times. This chain uses TRBV5-1 with TRBJ2-7; D is uncertain. The CDR3 totals 14 residues. Germline V gene lookup returns CDR1 SGHRS and CDR2 YFSETQ. The V and J ends lost 4 bases and 0 bases respectively, with 11 bases between them. CDR3 sequence (DNA): TGCGCCAGCAGCCTTGACGCTAACTCCTACGAGCAGTACTTC. It codes for CASSLDANSYEQYF.

V is TRBV21-1 and J is TRBJ2-2; the D call of TRBD1 is as the table states it, not checked on the DNA. TRBV21-1 is described as a pseudogene. The length of the CDR3 is 17 residues. The CDR3 bases are TGTGCCAGCAGATCAGTTCAGGGGGAGGCGAACACCGGGGAGCTGTTTTTT. Protein product: CASRSVQGEANTGELFF.

In its sample, this clonotype was seen a few times. V is TRBV12-3 or TRBV12-4 and J is TRBJ2-2, with a weak D call TRBD2 (6 bases). With 6 bases removed from V and 0 bases from J, the gap between germline ends came to 20 bases. The CDR3 is 18 amino acids. The CDR3 reads CASSPKNQTRANTGELFF. The CDR3 coding sequence is TGTGCCAGCAGCCCTAAAAATCAGACTAGGGCGAACACCGGGGAGCTGTTTTTT.

This chain joins TRBV27 and TRBJ2-7; 9 nucleotides align to TRBD1. The junction had 8 bases not matched to a gene; V was cut back by 3 bases and J by 2 bases. Germline CDR1 MNHEY, CDR2 SMNVEV (reference sequence). The CDR3 covers 16 residues. The CDR3 reads CASSFSGQGHAYEQYF. Here the CDR3 DNA reads TGTGCCAGCAGTTTCTCCGGACAGGGGCACGCCTACGAGCAGTACTTC.

Many counts were recorded for this clonotype. CDR3 protein: CAINSLAANTEAFF. The CDR3 nucleotides are TGTGCCATCAACTCTCTGGCAGCGAACACTGAAGCTTTCTTT. The chain links TRBV10-3 to TRBJ1-1; D is unclear. Trimming removed 7 bases from V and 1 base from J, with 13 bases in between. Germline V lookup: CDR1 ENHRY, CDR2 SYGVKD. The CDR3 is 14 amino acids.

This clonotype was seen only a few times. The gene calls are TRBV27 and TRBJ1-1, with D unclear. Between the trimmed V and J ends, which lost 2 bases and 5 bases, there was a span of 12 bases. The germline V gene encodes CDR1 MNHEY and CDR2 SMNVEV (reference sequence). This CDR3 contains 14 residues. The CDR3 loop is CASSLSPMGTEAFF. The DNA of the CDR3 is TGTGCCAGCAGTTTAAGTCCCATGGGGACTGAAGCTTTCTTT.

This clonotype has at least ten counts. The J gene is TRBJ2-7, the V gene TRBV6-1; D is possibly TRBD1 or TRBD2 (5 bases each). Germline values: CDR1 MNHNS, CDR2 SASEGT. V lost 5 bases and J 3 bases, leaving 14 bases between the germline ends. This CDR3 has 14 residues. The DNA for the CDR3 is TGTGCCAGCAGTAAACGGGACGGCGGCTACGAGCAGTACTTC. Translated: CASSKRDGGYEQYF.

This clonotype showed up many times. The chain joins TRBV12-3 or TRBV12-4 to TRBJ2-7; D uncertain. V gave up 2 bases and J gave up 6 bases, with 5 bases separating them. The CDR3 has 11 residues. The CDR3 nucleotides read TGTGCCAGCAGTTTATTGGGCGAGCAGTACTTC. Translated: CASSLLGEQYF.

In this sample, this clonotype turned up a few times. This chain connects TRBV7-9 to TRBJ2-5; 7 nucleotides line up with TRBD1. The V gene end was trimmed by 1 base and the J gene end by 4 bases; junction bases not matched to a gene: 9. Per germline, CDR1 SEHNR and CDR2 FQNEAQ (reference sequence). This CDR3 has 16 residues. In DNA form, the CDR3 reads TGTGCCAGCAGCTTAGGGACTCCAAACAGGGGAGAGACCCAGTACTTC. Its translation is CASSLGTPNRGETQYF.

The chain combines TRBV6-5 with TRBJ2-1, with D possibly matching TRBD1 (6 bases). V was trimmed by 1 base and J by 10 bases, leaving 14 bases between them. The germline gives CDR1 MNHEY, CDR2 SVGAGI. This CDR3 is built from 14 residues. Written as DNA, the CDR3 is TGTGCCAGCAGTTACTACCCGGGACACGAAGAGCAGTTCTTC. This sequence encodes CASSYYPGHEEQFF.

This clonotype has only a few counts. The V and J genes are TRBV12-3 or TRBV12-4 and TRBJ1-6; 10 bases line up with TRBD1. V lost 6 bases, J lost 10 bases, and 9 bases stayed unmatched. The CDR3 length is 15 residues. The CDR3 region is CASRTSGTGVSPLHF. The DNA for the CDR3 is TGTGCCAGCAGGACCTCCGGGACAGGGGTCTCACCCCTCCACTTT.

This clonotype was observed a few times. The J gene is TRBJ2-7, the V gene TRBV18; 7 bases map to TRBD1. Germline CDR1 and CDR2: KGHSH and LQKENI. The CDR3 is 14 residues long. V gave up 4 bases and J gave up 2 bases; unmatched junction bases: 5. The chain's CDR3 is CASSQGQLTYEQYF. The CDR3 DNA follows: TGTGCCAGCTCACAGGGACAGCTGACCTACGAGCAGTACTTC.

This clonotype showed up just a few times. The chain couples TRBV9 to TRBJ2-3; 14 bases agree with TRBD2. There are 18 residues in the CDR3. V shed 2 bases, J shed 2 bases, and the junction held 7 bases outside the gene matches. CDR1 SGDLS and CDR2 YYNGEE come from the germline V gene. CDR3 coding DNA: TGTGCCAGCAGCGTGGGGACTAGCGGGAGTAAATTCACAGATACGCAGTATTTT. Translation gives CASSVGTSGSKFTDTQYF.

The CDR3 reads CASSLFDKSYNSPLHF. CDR3 coding DNA: TGTGCCAGCAGTTTATTTGACAAATCCTATAATTCACCCCTCCACTTT. The J gene is TRBJ1-6, the V gene TRBV27; D gene ambiguous. The CDR3 covers 16 residues. Germline loops: CDR1 MNHEY, CDR2 SMNVEV (reference sequence). Trimming pared 1 base from V and 1 base from J, leaving 8 bases between.

V is TRBV9 and J is TRBJ2-5; D call uncertain. This CDR3 spans 14 amino acids. Trimming took 1 base from V and 5 from J, leaving 12 bases between them. Germline V gene lookup returns CDR1 SGDLS and CDR2 YYNGEE. The CDR3 bases are TGTGCCAGCAGCGTAACTCCCCGGATGGAGACCCAGTACTTC. Encoded protein: CASSVTPRMETQYF. Drawing the rest from reference TRBV9 and TRBJ2-5, the complete variable domain is DSGVTQTPKHLITATGQRVTLRCSPRSGDLSVYWYQQSLDQGLQFLIQYYNGEERAKGNILERFSAQQFPDLHSELNLSSLELGDSALYFCASSVTPRMETQYFGPGTRLLVL.

This chain connects TRBV25-1 to TRBJ2-7; 13 bases agree with TRBD2. The V gene's germline CDR1 is MGHDK and CDR2 SYGVNS. J lost 5 bases, V lost 0 bases, and 1 base had no gene match. The CDR3 runs 15 residues. DNA of the CDR3: TGTGCCAGCAGTGAATATGGGACTAGCGGGAACGAGCAGTACTTC. Translating gives CASSEYGTSGNEQYF.

This clonotype was seen a few times. The chain combines TRBV19 with TRBJ2-1; D is unresolved. CDR3 length: 18 residues. Looked up from germline, CDR1 is LNHDA and CDR2 is SQIVND (reference sequence). The V gene lost 5 bases and the J gene lost 2 bases, with 22 bases spanning the gap. In nucleotides, the CDR3 is TGTGCCAGTAGTGACCCGACAAGGCGTCTATCCACCTACAATGAGCAGTTCTTC. It codes for CASSDPTRRLSTYNEQFF.

The chain links TRBV20-1 to TRBJ2-2; D ambiguous. The CDR3 is 14 residues long. The V gene lost 3 bases and the J gene lost 2 bases, with 10 bases spanning the gap. The germline CDR1 and CDR2 sequences are DFQATT and SNEGSKA (reference sequence). CDR3 in DNA: TGCAGTGCTAGGTGGAGACAAAACACCGGGGAGCTGTTTTTT. This sequence encodes CSARWRQNTGELFF.

This clonotype was counted many times. The CDR3 DNA is TGCAGCGTTGGAAGGGGTAACACCGGGGAGCTGTTTTTT. Amino acid sequence: CSVGRGNTGELFF. The gene calls are TRBV29-1 and TRBJ2-2; weak D call: TRBD1 (5 bases). V dropped 4 bases and J dropped 2 bases, with 8 bases sitting between them. Germline V gene sequence: CDR1 SQVTM, CDR2 ANQGSEA. CDR3 length: 13 residues.

This clonotype was detected only a few times. The CDR3 is CASSQTTVGSYEQYF. The CDR3 DNA follows: TGTGCCAGCAGCCAAACGACAGTGGGGTCCTACGAGCAGTACTTC. The chain is built from TRBV3-1 and TRBJ2-7, with a tentative D call TRBD1 (5 bases). The V end lost 2 bases, the J end lost 1 base, and 12 bases lay between the germline ends. This CDR3 is built from 15 residues. The germline V gene has CDR1 LGHDT and CDR2 YNNKEL (reference sequence).

The genes are TRBV2 and TRBJ2-3; D is perhaps TRBD2 (6 bases). V lost 9 bases and J lost 0, with 13 bases in between. Germline loops: CDR1 SNHLY, CDR2 FYNNEI. This CDR3 is 14 amino acids long. Here the CDR3 DNA reads TGTGCCAGGAGCCGGGACTTTAGCACAGATACGCAGTATTTT. It is translated as CARSRDFSTDTQYF.